The 24 T cell receptor beta chains presented below share a single source sample, sequenced in a study of blood T cell repertoires in COVID-19 (dated by TCRdb to 2018 to 2020). The library was prepared using the immunoSEQ multiplex PCR assay. Sourced from immuneACCESS, this table was stored by TCRdb with only in-frame sequences that have V and J called. A share of the clones is absent; for the studies checked, an unresolved V gene accounts for under half, and the remainder has no known explanation. Within this sample are roughly 380,000 clones, with roughly four fifths of them counted one time only. The ten largest clones add up to 1.1% of the sample. The sample consisted of peripheral blood. Receptors were obtained from a human donor with acute or convalescent COVID-19. The donor label of this sample is uncertain.

V and J are TRBV7-9 and TRBJ1-4, with D unclear. Trimming shortened V by 2 bases and J by 1 base, and 5 bases separated the two germline ends. The CDR3 is made up of 14 amino acids. From germline, CDR1 is SEHNR and CDR2 FQNEAQ (reference sequence). This CDR3 is CASSLTRTNEKLFF. CDR3 DNA: TGTGCCAGCAGCTTAACACGAACTAATGAAAAACTGTTTTTT. The full variable domain, completed using reference TRBV7-9 and TRBJ1-4, is DTGVSQNPRHKITKRGQNVTFRCDPISEHNRLYWYRQTLGQGPEFLTYFQNEAQLEKSRLLSDRFSAERPKGSFSTLEIQRTEQGDSAMYLCASSLTRTNEKLFFGSGTQLSVL.

The chain is built from TRBV5-1 and TRBJ2-3; maybe TRBD2 (6 bases). The germline CDR1 and CDR2 sequences are SGHRS and YFSETQ. Deletions cut 2 bases from V and 0 bases from J, with 13 bases between. The CDR3 runs 16 residues. The CDR3 loop reads CASSFDSGLSTDTQYF. The CDR3, as DNA: TGCGCCAGCAGCTTCGATAGCGGTCTAAGCACAGATACGCAGTATTTT.

V gene TRBV10-3 combines with J gene TRBJ2-1; weak D call: TRBD2 (6 bases). The V end lost 5 bases, the J end lost 6 bases, and 14 bases lay between the germline ends. The CDR3 is 14 residues long. Germline CDR1 is ENHRY and CDR2 is SYGVKD. The CDR3 DNA reads as TGTGCCATCAGTTTGGGGACTTATGGCAATGAGCAGTTCTTC. It specifies CAISLGTYGNEQFF.

The CDR3 reads CASSQEDRGEQFF. CDR3 bases: TGTGCCAGCAGTCAAGAGGACAGAGGAGAGCAGTTCTTC. The V and J genes are TRBV2 and TRBJ2-1; tentative D call: TRBD1 (6 bases). CDR1 is SNHLY, CDR2 FYNNEI, per germline. Deletions cut 5 bases from V and 10 bases from J, with 15 bases between. This CDR3 spans 13 amino acids.

This sequence joins TRBV6-1 and TRBJ1-6, with TRBD1 identical over 7 bases. CDR1 is MNHNS and CDR2 is SASEGT in the germline V gene. V lost 3 bases to trimming and J lost 8 bases; unmatched junction nucleotides: 1. The CDR3 extends over 13 amino acids. Here the CDR3 reads CASSDTGDSPLHF. Here the CDR3 DNA reads TGTGCCAGCAGTGACACAGGGGATTCACCCCTCCACTTT.

The rearrangement uses TRBV2 and TRBJ2-3; D gene uncertain. From germline, CDR1 is SNHLY and CDR2 FYNNEI. V lost 3 bases, J lost 4 bases, and 11 bases lay in between. The length of the CDR3 is 14 residues. CDR3 coding DNA: TGTGCCAGCAGTGACTACGGTGGAGCAGATACGCAGTATTTT. Translated: CASSDYGGADTQYF.

This chain uses TRBV5-1 with TRBJ2-7; TRBD1 agrees at 8 bases. Trimming took 4 bases from V and 3 from J; bases not matched to a gene: 6. Germline CDR1 SGHRS, CDR2 YFSETQ. The CDR3 has 14 amino acids. CDR3 nucleotide sequence: TGCGCCAGCAGCCCCCGGACAGGGAACTACGAGCAGTACTTC. Translated: CASSPRTGNYEQYF.

This rearrangement joins TRBV18 to TRBJ1-2; 7 bases align to TRBD1. V lost 3 bases and J lost 7; bases outside the gene matches: 14. Germline assignment: CDR1 KGHSH and CDR2 LQKENI. The CDR3 extends over 16 amino acids. This chain's CDR3 is CASSPLPGTDSVGYTF. As DNA, the CDR3 is TGTGCCAGCTCACCCCTGCCCGGGACAGACAGCGTTGGCTACACCTTC.

The chain is built from TRBV19 and TRBJ1-4; D uncertain. Germline CDR1 and CDR2: LNHDA and SQIVND (reference sequence). CDR3 size: 15 residues. Trimming removed 9 bases at V and 0 bases at J, with 14 bases between. Here the CDR3 reads CASARGVSTNEKLFF. In DNA form, the CDR3 reads TGTGCCAGCGCTCGGGGAGTTTCAACTAATGAAAAACTGTTTTTT. The full variable domain, its missing parts supplied by reference TRBV19 and TRBJ1-4, is DGGITQSPKYLFRKEGQNVTLSCEQNLNHDAMYWYRQDPGQGLRLIYYSQIVNDFQKGDIAEGYSVSREKKESFPLTVTSAQKNPTAFYLCASARGVSTNEKLFFGSGTQLSVL.

The chain combines TRBV7-8 with TRBJ1-6, with D unclear. Per germline, CDR1 SGHVS and CDR2 FQNEAQ. The CDR3 consists of 15 residues. V lost 1 base to trimming and J lost 10 bases, with 14 bases between them. The CDR3 protein is CASSLDGMGVSPLHF. In DNA form, the CDR3 reads TGTGCCAGCAGCTTAGACGGGATGGGTGTATCACCCCTCCACTTT.

This chain connects TRBV11-2 to TRBJ1-1; no reliable D call. V gave up 1 base and J gave up 0 bases, with 6 bases separating them. The CDR3 covers 14 residues. From germline, CDR1 is SGHAT and CDR2 FQNNGV. As DNA, the CDR3 is TGTGCCAGCAGCTTAGTGTCCTTGAACACTGAAGCTTTCTTT. Translating gives CASSLVSLNTEAFF.

This sequence joins TRBV5-1 and TRBJ1-1; D call uncertain. This CDR3 is built from 13 residues. CDR1 is SGHRS and CDR2 is YFSETQ in the germline V gene. Trimming removed 2 bases at V and 1 base at J, with 6 bases between. The CDR3 here is CASSFKANTEAFF. CDR3 sequence (DNA): TGCGCCAGCAGCTTTAAAGCGAACACTGAAGCTTTCTTT.

The chain recombines TRBV3-1 (or the pseudogene TRBV3-2) with TRBJ2-3; D unclear. Per germline, CDR1 LGHDT and CDR2 YNNKEL (reference sequence). V lost 2 bases and J lost 0, with 6 bases in between. The CDR3 extends over 14 amino acids. The CDR3 sequence: CASSQTPSTDTQYF. CDR3 DNA sequence: TGTGCCAGCAGCCAAACACCTAGCACAGATACGCAGTATTTT.

The count of this clone is one. The V and J genes are TRBV28 and TRBJ1-2; D is unresolved. Trimming left V 5 bases short and J 4 bases short, with 17 bases between. CDR3 length: 15 residues. Germline V lookup: CDR1 MDHEN, CDR2 SYDVKM. CDR3 residues: CASSPLMSPRYGYTF. The CDR3, as DNA: TGTGCCAGCAGTCCTCTAATGAGCCCCCGCTATGGCTACACCTTC.

CDR3 nucleotides: TGTGCCTGGATGGGGGGGCTGGGCAATCAGCCCCAGCATTTT. Protein: CAWMGGLGNQPQHF. This chain joins TRBV30 and TRBJ1-5; a weak D match, TRBD1 (6 bases). V shed 4 bases and J shed 2 bases, with 12 bases lying between them. The CDR3 totals 14 residues. Per germline, CDR1 GTSNPN and CDR2 SVGIG (reference sequence). The variable domain in full, with the rest retrieved from reference TRBV30 and TRBJ1-5, is SQTIHQWPATLVQPVGSPLSLECTVEGTSNPNLYWYRQAAGRGLQLLFYSVGIGQISSEVPQNLSASRPQDRQFILSSKKLLLSDSGFYLCAWMGGLGNQPQHFGDGTRLSIL.

The chain couples TRBV11-3 to TRBJ1-1, with TRBD1 matching 7 bases. The CDR3 spans 13 residues. Per germline, CDR1 SGHNT and CDR2 YENEEA. Trimming cost V 4 bases and J 1 base; bases outside gene matches: 0. The CDR3 bases are TGTGCCAGCAGCTGGACAGGGAACACTGAAGCTTTCTTT. It is translated as CASSWTGNTEAFF.

The chain combines TRBV7-8 with TRBJ2-1, with a weak D call TRBD2 (6 bases). V was clipped by 1 base and J by 5 bases, with 15 bases between them. The CDR3 consists of 16 residues. Germline CDR1 reads SGHVS; CDR2 reads FQNEAQ. CDR3 DNA: TGTGCCAGCAGCTTAGTAAGAGGGCGGGATGACAATGAGCAGTTCTTC. This codes for CASSLVRGRDDNEQFF.

The chain employs TRBV3-1 (or the pseudogene TRBV3-2) and TRBJ2-1; 11 nucleotides line up with TRBD2. Germline V lookup: CDR1 LGHDT, CDR2 YNNKEL (reference sequence). Trimming cost V 1 base and J 0 bases; bases outside gene matches: 11. The CDR3 spans 20 residues. Written as DNA, the CDR3 is TGTGCCAGCAGCCAAGTGTCACTAGCGGGAGAATCAAGCTCCTACAATGAGCAGTTCTTC. Translated: CASSQVSLAGESSSYNEQFF.

The chain uses TRBV5-6 and TRBJ2-3; 12 bases map to TRBD2. Germline CDR1 and CDR2: SGHDT and YYEEEE. V gave up 2 bases and J gave up 5 bases; unmatched junction bases: 3. CDR3 length: 15 residues. CDR3 sequence (DNA): TGTGCCAGCAGCTTATCACTAGCGGGGGGAGATACGCAGTATTTT. Translating it yields CASSLSLAGGDTQYF.

This chain links TRBV7-9 with TRBJ1-1; unclear D gene. The germline V gene has CDR1 SEHNR and CDR2 FQNEAQ (reference sequence). The CDR3 consists of 15 residues. Trimming removed 8 bases at V and 5 bases at J, with 21 bases between. Here the CDR3 DNA reads TGTGCCAGCTCTCTCCGGCGGGGATCTAGTACTGAAGCTTTCTTT. Translation gives CASSLRRGSSTEAFF.

V gene TRBV11-2 combines with J gene TRBJ2-5; a weak D match, TRBD2 (6 bases). The length of the CDR3 is 15 residues. The V gene's germline CDR1 is SGHAT and CDR2 FQNNGV. With 6 bases removed from V and 1 base from J, the gap between germline ends came to 15 bases. This chain's CDR3 is CASRGTVTFQETQYF. CDR3 nucleotides: TGTGCCAGCAGGGGGACTGTAACGTTCCAAGAGACCCAGTACTTC.

V and J are TRBV2 and TRBJ1-5; TRBD1 agrees at 7 bases. This CDR3 region has 17 residues. Germline V CDR1 and CDR2: SNHLY, FYNNEI. The J segment lost 4 bases and the V segment lost 6 bases, leaving 15 bases of the junction unmatched. CDR3 loop: CASSDLLLTGSNQPQHF. In nucleotides, the CDR3 is TGTGCCAGCAGCGATTTACTTCTGACAGGGTCGAATCAGCCCCAGCATTTT. The full variable domain, with the rest looked up from reference TRBV2 and TRBJ1-5, is EPEVTQTPSHQVTQMGQEVILRCVPISNHLYFYWYRQILGQKVEFLVSFYNNEISEKSEIFDDQFSVERPDGSNFTLKIRSTKLEDSAMYFCASSDLLLTGSNQPQHFGDGTRLSIL.

V is TRBV5-8 and J is TRBJ2-1; 8 nucleotides agree with TRBD1. Germline values: CDR1 SGHTS, CDR2 YDEGEE. With V trimmed by 1 base and J by 8 bases, 14 bases remained unmatched. CDR3 length: 17 residues. CDR3 sequence (DNA): TGTGCCAGCAGCTTGCGGGGCGGGACAGGTTTTGGGGATGAGCAGTTCTTC. It is translated as CASSLRGGTGFGDEQFF. The variable domain in full, with the rest retrieved from reference TRBV5-8 and TRBJ2-1, is EAGVTQSPTHLIKTRGQQATLRCSPISGHTSVYWYQQALGLGLQFLLWYDEGEERNRGNFPPRFSGRQFPNYSSELNVNALELEDSALYLCASSLRGGTGFGDEQFFGPGTRLTVL.

The rearrangement uses TRBV3-1 (or the pseudogene TRBV3-2) and TRBJ1-3; D gene ambiguous. In germline, CDR1 is LGHDT, CDR2 YNNKEL (reference sequence). Trimming cost V 0 bases and J 6 bases, with 9 bases left between them. The CDR3 runs to 14 residues. The CDR3 sequence: CASSQDLRVNTIYF. The CDR3 bases are TGTGCCAGCAGCCAAGATCTTCGGGTAAACACCATATATTTT.